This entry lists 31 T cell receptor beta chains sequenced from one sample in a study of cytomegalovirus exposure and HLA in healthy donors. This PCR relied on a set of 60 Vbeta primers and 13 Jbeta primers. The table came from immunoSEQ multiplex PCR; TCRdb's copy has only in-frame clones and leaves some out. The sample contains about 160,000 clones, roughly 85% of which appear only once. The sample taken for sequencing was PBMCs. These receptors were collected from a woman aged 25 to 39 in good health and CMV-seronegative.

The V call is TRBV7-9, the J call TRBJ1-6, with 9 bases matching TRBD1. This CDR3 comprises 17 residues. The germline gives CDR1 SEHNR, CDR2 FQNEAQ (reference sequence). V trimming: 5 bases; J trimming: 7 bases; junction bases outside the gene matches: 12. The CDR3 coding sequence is TGTGCCAGCAGCCGCACCGGGACAGGGTCATGGAATTCACCCCTCCACTTT. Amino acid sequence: CASSRTGTGSWNSPLHF.

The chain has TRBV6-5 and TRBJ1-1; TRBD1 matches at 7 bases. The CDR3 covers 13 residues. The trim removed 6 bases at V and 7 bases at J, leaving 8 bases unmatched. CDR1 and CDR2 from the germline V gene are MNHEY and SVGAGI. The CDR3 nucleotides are TGTGCCAGCAGAAGCGACAGGGCGGGTGAAGCTTTCTTT. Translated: CASRSDRAGEAFF.

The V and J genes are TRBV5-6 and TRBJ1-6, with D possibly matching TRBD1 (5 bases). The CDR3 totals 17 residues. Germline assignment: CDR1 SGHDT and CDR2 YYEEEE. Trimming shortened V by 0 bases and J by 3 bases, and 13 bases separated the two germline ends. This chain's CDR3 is CASSLEAGRNYNSPLHF. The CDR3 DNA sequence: TGTGCCAGCAGCTTGGAAGCAGGGCGTAACTATAATTCACCCCTCCACTTT.

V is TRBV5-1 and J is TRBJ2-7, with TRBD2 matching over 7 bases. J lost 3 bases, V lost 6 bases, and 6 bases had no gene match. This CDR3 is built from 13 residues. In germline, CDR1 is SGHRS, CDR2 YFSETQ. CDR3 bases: TGCGCCAGCAAACTAGCGCCGAACTACGAGCAGTACTTC. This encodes CASKLAPNYEQYF.

In nucleotides, the CDR3 is TGCGCCAGCAGCCAAGTTCTAACTAGCGGGAGTTGGCATGAGCAGTTCTTC. Amino acids: CASSQVLTSGSWHEQFF. The V gene is TRBV4-1, the J gene TRBJ2-1; 11 bases line up with TRBD2. With V trimmed by 1 base and J by 8 bases, 10 bases remained unmatched. The germline CDR1 and CDR2 sequences are MGHRA and YSYEKL. CDR3 length: 17 amino acids.

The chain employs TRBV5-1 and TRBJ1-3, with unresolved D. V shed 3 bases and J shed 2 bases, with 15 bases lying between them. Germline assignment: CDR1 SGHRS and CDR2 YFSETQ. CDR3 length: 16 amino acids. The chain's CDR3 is CASSSGGKHAGNTIYF. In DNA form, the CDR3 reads TGCGCCAGCAGCTCAGGCGGGAAACATGCTGGAAACACCATATATTTT.

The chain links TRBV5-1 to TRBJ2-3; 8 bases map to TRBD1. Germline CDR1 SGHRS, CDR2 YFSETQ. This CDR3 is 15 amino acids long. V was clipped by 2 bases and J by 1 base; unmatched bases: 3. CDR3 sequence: CASSFQGARTDTQYF. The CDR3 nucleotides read TGCGCCAGCAGCTTCCAGGGGGCGCGCACAGATACGCAGTATTTT.

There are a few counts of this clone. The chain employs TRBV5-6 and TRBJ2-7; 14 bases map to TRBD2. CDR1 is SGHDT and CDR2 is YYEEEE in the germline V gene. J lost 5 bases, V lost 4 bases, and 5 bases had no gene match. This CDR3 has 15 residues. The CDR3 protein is CASSPRTSGRHEQYF. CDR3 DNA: TGTGCCAGCAGCCCGCGGACTAGCGGGAGGCACGAGCAGTACTTC.

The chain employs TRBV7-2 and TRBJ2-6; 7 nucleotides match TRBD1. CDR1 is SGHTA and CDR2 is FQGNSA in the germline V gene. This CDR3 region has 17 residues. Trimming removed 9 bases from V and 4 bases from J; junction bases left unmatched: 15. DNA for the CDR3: TGTGCCAGGCTTGGGACAGTCTTCCCTTGGGGGGCCAACGTCCTGACTTTC. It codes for CARLGTVFPWGANVLTF.

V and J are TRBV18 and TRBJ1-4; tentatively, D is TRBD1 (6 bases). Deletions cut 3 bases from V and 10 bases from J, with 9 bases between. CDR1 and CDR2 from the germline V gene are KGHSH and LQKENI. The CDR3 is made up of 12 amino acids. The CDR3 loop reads CASSPEGGKLFF. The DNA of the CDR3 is TGTGCCAGCTCACCCGAAGGGGGAAAACTGTTTTTT.

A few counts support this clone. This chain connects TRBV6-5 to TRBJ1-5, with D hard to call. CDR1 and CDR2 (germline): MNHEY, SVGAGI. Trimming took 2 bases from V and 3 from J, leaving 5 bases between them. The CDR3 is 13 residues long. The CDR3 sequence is CASSYRDNQPQHF. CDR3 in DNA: TGTGCCAGCAGTTACCGGGACAATCAGCCCCAGCATTTT.

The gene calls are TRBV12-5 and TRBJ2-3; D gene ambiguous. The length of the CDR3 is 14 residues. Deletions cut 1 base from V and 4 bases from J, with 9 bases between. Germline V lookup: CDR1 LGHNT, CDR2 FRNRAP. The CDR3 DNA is TGTGCTAGTGGTTTGGCACCTAGAGCAGATACGCAGTATTTT. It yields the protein CASGLAPRADTQYF.

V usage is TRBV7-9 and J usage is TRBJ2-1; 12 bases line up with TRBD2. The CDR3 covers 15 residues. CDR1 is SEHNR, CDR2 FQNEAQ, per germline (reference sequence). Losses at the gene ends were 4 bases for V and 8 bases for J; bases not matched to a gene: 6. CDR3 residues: CASSSLAGGPHEQFF. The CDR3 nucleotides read TGTGCCAGCAGCTCTCTAGCGGGAGGGCCTCATGAGCAGTTCTTC.

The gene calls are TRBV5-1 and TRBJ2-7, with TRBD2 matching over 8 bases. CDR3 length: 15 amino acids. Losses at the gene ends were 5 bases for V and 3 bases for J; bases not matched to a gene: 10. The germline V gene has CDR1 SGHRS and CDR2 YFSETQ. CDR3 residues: CASSESGGHHYEQYF. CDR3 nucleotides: TGCGCCAGCAGTGAGAGCGGGGGCCATCACTACGAGCAGTACTTC.

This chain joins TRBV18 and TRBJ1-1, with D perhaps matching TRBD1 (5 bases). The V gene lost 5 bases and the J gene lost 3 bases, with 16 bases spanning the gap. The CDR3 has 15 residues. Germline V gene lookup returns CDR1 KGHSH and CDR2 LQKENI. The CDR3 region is CASSSTRVSDTEAFF. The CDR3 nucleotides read TGTGCCAGCTCATCGACCAGGGTTTCGGACACTGAAGCTTTCTTT.

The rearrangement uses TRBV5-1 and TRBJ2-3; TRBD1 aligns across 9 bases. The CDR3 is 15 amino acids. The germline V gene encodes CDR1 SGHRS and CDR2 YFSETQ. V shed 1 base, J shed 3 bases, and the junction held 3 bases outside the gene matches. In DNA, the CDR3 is TGCGCCAGCAGCTTGAGACAGGGGGGGACAGATACGCAGTATTTT. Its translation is CASSLRQGGTDTQYF.

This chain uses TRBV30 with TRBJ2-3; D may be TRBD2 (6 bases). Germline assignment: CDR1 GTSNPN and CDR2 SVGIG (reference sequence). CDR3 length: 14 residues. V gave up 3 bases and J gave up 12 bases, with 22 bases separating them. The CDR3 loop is CAWRSLAFQIRQYF. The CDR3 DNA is TGTGCCTGGAGAAGTCTAGCGTTCCAGATACGCCAGTATTTT.

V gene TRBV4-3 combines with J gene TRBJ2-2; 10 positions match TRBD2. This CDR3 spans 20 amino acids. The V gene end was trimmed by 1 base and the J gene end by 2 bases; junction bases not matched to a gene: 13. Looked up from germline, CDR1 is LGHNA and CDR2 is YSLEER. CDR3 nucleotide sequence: TGCGCCAGCAGCCAAGCCCGAGGGTTTAGCGGGGGGACCAACACCGGGGAGCTGTTTTTT. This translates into CASSQARGFSGGTNTGELFF.

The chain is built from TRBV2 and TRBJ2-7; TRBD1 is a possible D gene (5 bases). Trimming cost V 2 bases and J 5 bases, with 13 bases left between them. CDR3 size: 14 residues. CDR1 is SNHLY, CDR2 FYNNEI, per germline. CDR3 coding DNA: TGTGCCAGCAGTGAATTGGGCAAAGGGGACGAGCAGTACTTC. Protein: CASSELGKGDEQYF.

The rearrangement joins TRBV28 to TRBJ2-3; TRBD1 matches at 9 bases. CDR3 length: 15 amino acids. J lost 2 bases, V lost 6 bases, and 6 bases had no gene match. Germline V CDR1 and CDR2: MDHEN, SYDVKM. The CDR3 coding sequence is TGTGCCAGCAGGGGGACAGGGAGGTACACAGATACGCAGTATTTT. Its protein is CASRGTGRYTDTQYF.

CDR3 nucleotide sequence: TGTGCCAGCAGGATGGACAGGGGCTCGATTCGGGAGCTGTTTTTT. This codes for CASRMDRGSIRELFF. The V and J genes are TRBV27 and TRBJ2-2, with 9 bases that match TRBD1. Germline V gene lookup returns CDR1 MNHEY and CDR2 SMNVEV (reference sequence). J gave up 9 bases and V 6 bases, and 11 bases lay outside the gene matches. The CDR3 consists of 15 residues.

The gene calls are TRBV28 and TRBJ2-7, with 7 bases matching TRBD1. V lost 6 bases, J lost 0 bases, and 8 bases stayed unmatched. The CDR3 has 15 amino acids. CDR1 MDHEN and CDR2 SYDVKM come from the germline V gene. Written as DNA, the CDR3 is TGTGCCAGCAGCTCGGGACAGCTTCCCTCCTACGAGCAGTACTTC. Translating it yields CASSSGQLPSYEQYF. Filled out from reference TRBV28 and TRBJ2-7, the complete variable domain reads DVKVTQSSRYLVKRTGEKVFLECVQDMDHENMFWYRQDPGLGLRLIYFSYDVKMKEKGDIPEGYSVSREKKERFSLILESASTNQTSMYLCASSSGQLPSYEQYFGPGTRLTVT.

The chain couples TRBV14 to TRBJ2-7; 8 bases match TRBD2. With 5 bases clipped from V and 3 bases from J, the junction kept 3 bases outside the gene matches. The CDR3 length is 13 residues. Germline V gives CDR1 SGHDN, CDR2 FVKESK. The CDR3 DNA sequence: TGTGCCAGCAGCAAAACTAGCGGCTACGAGCAGTACTTC. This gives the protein CASSKTSGYEQYF.

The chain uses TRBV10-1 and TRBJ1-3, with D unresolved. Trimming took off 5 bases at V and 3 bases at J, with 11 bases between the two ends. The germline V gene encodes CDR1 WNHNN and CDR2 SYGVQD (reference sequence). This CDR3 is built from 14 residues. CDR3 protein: CASSPSGNGNTIYF. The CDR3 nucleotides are TGCGCCAGCAGTCCATCCGGGAATGGAAACACCATATATTTT.

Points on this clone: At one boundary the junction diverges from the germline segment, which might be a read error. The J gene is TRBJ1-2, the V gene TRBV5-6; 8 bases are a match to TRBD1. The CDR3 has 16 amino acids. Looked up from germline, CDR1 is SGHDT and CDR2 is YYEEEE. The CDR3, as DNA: TGTGCCAGCAGCTTGGTGACAGGGGACGCTAACTATGGCTACCCCTTC. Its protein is CASSLVTGDANYGYPF.

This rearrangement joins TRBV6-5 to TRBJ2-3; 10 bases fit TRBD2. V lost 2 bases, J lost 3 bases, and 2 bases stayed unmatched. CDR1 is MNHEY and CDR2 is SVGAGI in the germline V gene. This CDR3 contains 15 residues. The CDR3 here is CASSYKAGGTDTQYF. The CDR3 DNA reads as TGTGCCAGCAGTTACAAAGCGGGGGGGACAGATACGCAGTATTTT.

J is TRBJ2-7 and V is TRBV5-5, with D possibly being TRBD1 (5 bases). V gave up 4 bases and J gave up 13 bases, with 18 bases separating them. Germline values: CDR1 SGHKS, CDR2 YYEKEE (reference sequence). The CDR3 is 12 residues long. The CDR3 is CASSPPGAGIYF. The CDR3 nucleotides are TGTGCCAGCAGCCCACCTGGGGCAGGAATCTACTTC. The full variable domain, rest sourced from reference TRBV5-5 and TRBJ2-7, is DAGVTQSPTHLIKTRGQQVTLRCSPISGHKSVSWYQQVLGQGPQFIFQYYEKEERGRGNFPDRFSARQFPNYSSELNVNALLLGDSALYLCASSPPGAGIYFGPGTRLTVT.

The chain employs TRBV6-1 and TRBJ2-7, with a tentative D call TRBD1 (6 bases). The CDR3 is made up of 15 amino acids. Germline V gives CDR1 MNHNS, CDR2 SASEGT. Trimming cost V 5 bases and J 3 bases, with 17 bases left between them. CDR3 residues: CASSRPTGVGYEQYF. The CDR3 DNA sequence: TGTGCCAGCAGTCGTCCGACAGGAGTGGGCTACGAGCAGTACTTC.

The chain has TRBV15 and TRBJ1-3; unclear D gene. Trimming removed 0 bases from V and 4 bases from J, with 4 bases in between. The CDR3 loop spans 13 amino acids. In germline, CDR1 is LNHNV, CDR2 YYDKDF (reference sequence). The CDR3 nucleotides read TGTGCCACCAGCAGAGACCCGGGAAACACCATATATTTT. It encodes CATSRDPGNTIYF.

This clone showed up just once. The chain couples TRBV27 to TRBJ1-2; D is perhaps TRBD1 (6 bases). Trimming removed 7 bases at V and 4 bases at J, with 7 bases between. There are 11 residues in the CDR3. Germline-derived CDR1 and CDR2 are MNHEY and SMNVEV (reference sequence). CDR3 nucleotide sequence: TGTGCCAGCATGGACAGCTATGGCTACACCTTC. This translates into CASMDSYGYTF.

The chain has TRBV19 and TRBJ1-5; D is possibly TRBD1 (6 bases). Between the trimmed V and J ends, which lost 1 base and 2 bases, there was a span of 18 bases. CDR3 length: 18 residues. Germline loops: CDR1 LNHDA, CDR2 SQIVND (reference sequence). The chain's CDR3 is CASSIVGGARPGNQPQHF. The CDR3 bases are TGTGCCAGTAGTATAGTAGGGGGGGCACGGCCCGGCAATCAGCCCCAGCATTTT.